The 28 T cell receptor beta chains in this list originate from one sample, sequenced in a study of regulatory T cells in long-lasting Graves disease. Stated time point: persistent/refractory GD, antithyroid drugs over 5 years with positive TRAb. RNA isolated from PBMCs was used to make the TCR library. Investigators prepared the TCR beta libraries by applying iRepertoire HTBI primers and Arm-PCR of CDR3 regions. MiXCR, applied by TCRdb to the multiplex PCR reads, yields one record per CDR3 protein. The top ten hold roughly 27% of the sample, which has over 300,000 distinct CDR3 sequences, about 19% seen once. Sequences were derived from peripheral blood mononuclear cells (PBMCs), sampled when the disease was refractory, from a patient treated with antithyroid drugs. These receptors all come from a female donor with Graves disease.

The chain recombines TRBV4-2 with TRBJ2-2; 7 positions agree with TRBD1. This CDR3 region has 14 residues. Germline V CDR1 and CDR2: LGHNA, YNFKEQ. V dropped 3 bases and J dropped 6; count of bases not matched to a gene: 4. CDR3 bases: TGTGCCAGCAGCCAGCTAGGGGGCTCCGGGGAGCTGTTTTTT. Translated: CASSQLGGSGELFF.

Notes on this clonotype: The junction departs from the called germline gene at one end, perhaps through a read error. The CDR3 nucleotides read TGTGCCAACAGCCAGGGTCGCAGCTACGAGCAGTACTTC. This codes for CANSQGRSYEQYF. The genes are TRBV7-2 and TRBJ2-7; perhaps TRBD1 as D (5 bases). Germline CDR1 and CDR2: SGHTA and FQGNSA. The length of the CDR3 is 13 residues.

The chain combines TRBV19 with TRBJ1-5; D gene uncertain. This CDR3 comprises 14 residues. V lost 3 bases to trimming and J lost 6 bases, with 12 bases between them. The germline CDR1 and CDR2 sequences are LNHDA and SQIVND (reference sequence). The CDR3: CASSIPLDIQPQHF. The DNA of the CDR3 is TGTGCCAGTAGTATCCCCCTCGATATTCAGCCCCAGCATTTT.

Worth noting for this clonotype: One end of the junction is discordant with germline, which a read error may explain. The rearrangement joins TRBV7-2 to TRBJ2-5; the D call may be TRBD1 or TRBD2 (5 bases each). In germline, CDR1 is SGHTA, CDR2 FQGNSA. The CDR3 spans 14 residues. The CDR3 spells CASSLWGMEETQHF. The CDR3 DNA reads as TGTGCCAGCAGCTTATGGGGGATGGAGGAGACCCAGCACTTC.

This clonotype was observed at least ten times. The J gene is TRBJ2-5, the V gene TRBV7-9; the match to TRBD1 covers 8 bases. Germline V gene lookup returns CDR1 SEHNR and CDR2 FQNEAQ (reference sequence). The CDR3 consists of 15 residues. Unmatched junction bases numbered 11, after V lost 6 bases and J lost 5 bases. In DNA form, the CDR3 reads TGTGCCAGCAGGACCGACAGGGGACGGCATGAGACCCAGTACTTC. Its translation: CASRTDRGRHETQYF. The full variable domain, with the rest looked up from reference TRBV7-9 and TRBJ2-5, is DTGVSQNPRHKITKRGQNVTFRCDPISEHNRLYWYRQTLGQGPEFLTYFQNEAQLEKSRLLSDRFSAERPKGSFSTLEIQRTEQGDSAMYLCASRTDRGRHETQYFGPGTRLLVL.

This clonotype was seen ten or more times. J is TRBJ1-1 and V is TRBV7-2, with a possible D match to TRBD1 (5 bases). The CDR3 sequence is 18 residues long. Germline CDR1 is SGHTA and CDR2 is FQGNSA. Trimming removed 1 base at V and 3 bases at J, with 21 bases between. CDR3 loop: CASSLGEGAEGLYTEAFF. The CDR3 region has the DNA TGTGCCAGCAGCTTAGGAGAAGGGGCCGAAGGTTTATACACTGAAGCTTTCTTT.

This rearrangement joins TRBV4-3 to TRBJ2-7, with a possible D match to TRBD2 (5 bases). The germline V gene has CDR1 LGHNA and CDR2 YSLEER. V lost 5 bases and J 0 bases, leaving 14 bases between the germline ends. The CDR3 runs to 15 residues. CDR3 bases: TGCGCCAGCAGCGGGAGAGGGTCCGGCTCCTACGAGCAGTACTTC. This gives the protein CASSGRGSGSYEQYF.

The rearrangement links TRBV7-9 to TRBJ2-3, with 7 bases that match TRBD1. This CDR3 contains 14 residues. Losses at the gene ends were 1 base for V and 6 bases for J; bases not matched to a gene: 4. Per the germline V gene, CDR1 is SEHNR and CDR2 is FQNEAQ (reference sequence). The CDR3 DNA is TGTGCCAGCAGCTTAGAAATACAGGGGGATACGCAGTATTTT. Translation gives CASSLEIQGDTQYF.

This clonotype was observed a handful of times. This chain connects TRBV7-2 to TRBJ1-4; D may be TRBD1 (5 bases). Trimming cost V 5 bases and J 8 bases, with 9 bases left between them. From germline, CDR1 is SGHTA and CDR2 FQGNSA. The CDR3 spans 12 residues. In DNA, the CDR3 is TGTGCCAGCAGCCAGACAGCCGAAAAACTGTTTTTT. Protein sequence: CASSQTAEKLFF.

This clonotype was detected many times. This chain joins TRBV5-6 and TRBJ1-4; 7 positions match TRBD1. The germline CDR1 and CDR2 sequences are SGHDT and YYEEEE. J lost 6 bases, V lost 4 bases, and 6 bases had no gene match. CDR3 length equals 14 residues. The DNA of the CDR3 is TGTGCCAGCAGCCCGGGACAGAACCATGAAAAACTGTTTTTT. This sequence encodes CASSPGQNHEKLFF.

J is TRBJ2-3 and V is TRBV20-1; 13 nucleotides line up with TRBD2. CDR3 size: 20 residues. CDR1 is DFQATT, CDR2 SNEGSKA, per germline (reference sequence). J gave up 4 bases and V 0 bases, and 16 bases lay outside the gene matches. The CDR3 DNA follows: TGCAGTGCTAGAGATGCTGGGACTAGCGGGGCCGGGGGGCCCTCAGATACGCAGTATTTT. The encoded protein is CSARDAGTSGAGGPSDTQYF.

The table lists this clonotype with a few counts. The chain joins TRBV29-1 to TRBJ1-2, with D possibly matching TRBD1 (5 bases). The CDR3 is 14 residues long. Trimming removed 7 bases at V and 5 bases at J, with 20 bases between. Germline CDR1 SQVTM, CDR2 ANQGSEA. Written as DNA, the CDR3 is TGCAGCGGGCAAATTGGGACTCCGCCGTATGGCTACACCTTC. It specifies CSGQIGTPPYGYTF. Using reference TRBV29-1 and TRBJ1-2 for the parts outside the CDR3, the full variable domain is SAVISQKPSRDICQRGTSLTIQCQVDSQVTMMFWYRQQPGQSLTLIATANQGSEATYESGFVIDKFPISRPNLTFSTLTVSNMSPEDSSIYLCSGQIGTPPYGYTFGSGTRLTVV.

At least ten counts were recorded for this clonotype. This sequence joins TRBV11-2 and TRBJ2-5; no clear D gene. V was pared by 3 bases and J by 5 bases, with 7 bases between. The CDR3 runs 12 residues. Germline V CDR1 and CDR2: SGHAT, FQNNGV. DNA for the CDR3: TGTGCCAGCAGCTTGGAGAGGGAGACCCAGTACTTC. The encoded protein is CASSLERETQYF.

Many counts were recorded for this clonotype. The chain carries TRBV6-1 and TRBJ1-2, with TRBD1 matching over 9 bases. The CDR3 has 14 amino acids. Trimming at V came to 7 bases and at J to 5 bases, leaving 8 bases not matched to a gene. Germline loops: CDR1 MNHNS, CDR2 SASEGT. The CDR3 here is CASNHRGLGYGYTF. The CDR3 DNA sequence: TGTGCCAGCAATCACAGGGGGCTAGGGTATGGCTACACCTTC.

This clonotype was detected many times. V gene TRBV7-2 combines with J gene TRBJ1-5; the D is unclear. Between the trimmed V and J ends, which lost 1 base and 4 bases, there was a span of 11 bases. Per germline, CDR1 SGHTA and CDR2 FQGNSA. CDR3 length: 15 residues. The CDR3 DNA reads TGTGCCAGCAGCTTAGTCGGCATTCGAAATCAGCCCCAGCATTTT. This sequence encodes CASSLVGIRNQPQHF.

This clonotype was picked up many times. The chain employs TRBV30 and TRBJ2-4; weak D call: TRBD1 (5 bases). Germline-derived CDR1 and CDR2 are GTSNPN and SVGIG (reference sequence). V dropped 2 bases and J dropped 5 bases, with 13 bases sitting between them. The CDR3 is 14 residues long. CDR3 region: CAWSMGPGENIQYF. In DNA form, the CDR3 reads TGTGCCTGGAGTATGGGGCCTGGGGAAAACATTCAGTACTTC.

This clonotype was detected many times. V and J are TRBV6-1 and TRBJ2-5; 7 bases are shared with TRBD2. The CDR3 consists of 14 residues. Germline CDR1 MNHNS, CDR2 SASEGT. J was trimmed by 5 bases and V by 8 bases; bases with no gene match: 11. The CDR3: CASFQRGRAETQYF. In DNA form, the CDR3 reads TGTGCCAGCTTCCAGCGGGGAAGGGCCGAGACCCAGTACTTC.

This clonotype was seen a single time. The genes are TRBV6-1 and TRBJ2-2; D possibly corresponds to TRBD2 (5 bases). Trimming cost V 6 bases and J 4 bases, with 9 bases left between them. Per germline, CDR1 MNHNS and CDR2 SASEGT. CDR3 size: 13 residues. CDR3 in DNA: TGTGCCAGCAGCCACGGGGTCACCGGGGAGCTGTTTTTT. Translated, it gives CASSHGVTGELFF.

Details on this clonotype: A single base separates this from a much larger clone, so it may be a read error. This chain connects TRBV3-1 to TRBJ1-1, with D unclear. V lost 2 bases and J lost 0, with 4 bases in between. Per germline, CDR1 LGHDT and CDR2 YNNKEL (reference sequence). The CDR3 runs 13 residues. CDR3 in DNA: TGTGCCAGCAGCCAAAAGATGAACACTGAAGCTTTCTTT. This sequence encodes CASSQKMNTEAFF.

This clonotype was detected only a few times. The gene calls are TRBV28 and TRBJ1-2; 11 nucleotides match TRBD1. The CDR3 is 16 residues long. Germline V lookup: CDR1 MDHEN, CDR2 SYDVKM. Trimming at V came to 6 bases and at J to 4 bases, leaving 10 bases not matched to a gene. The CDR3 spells CASRPFIGQGAYGYTF. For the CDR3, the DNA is TGTGCCAGCAGGCCCTTCATTGGACAGGGGGCCTATGGCTACACCTTC.

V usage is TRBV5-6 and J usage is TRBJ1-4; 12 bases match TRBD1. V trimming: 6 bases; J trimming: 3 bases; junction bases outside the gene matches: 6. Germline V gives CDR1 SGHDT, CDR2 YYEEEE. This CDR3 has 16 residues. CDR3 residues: CASNRDRGLANEKLFF. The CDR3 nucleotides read TGTGCCAGCAACCGGGACAGGGGGCTGGCTAATGAAAAACTGTTTTTT.

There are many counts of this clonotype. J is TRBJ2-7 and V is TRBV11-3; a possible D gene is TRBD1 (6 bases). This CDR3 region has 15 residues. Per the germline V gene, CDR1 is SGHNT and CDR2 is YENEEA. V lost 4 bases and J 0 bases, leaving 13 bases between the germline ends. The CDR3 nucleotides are TGTGCCAGCAGCTCGTTCCGGGACAACTCCTACGAGCAGTACTTC. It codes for CASSSFRDNSYEQYF.

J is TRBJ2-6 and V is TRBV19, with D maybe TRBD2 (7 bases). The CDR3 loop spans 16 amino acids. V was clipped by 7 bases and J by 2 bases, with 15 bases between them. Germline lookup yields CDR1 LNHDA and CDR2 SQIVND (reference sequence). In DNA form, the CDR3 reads TGTGCCAGTAAAAGGGGGGGGGGACCTGGGGCCAACGTCCTGACTTTC. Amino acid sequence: CASKRGGGPGANVLTF.

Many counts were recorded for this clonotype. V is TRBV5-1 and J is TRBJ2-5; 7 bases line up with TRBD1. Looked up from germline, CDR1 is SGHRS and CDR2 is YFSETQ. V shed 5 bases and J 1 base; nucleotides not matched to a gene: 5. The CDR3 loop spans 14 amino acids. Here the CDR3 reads CASSSGQAQETQYF. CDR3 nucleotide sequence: TGCGCCAGCAGTAGTGGACAGGCCCAAGAGACCCAGTACTTC.

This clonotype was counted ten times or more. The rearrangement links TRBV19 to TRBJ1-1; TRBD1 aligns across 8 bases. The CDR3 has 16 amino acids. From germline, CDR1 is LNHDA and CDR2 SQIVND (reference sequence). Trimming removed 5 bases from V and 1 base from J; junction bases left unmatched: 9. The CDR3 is CASSAWTGRTNTEAFF. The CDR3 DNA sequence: TGTGCCAGTAGTGCCTGGACAGGGAGGACGAACACTGAAGCTTTCTTT.

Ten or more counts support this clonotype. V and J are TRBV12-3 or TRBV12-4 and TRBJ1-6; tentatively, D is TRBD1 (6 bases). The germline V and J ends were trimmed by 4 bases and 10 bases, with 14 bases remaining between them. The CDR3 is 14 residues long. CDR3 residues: CASSWTWDNSPLHF. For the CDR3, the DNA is TGTGCCAGCAGTTGGACATGGGACAACTCACCCCTCCACTTT.

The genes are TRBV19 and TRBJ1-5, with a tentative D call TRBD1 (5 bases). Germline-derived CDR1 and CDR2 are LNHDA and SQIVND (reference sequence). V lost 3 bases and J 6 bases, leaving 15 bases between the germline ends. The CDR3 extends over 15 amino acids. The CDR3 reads CASSMAGTVRQPQHF. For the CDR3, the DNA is TGTGCCAGTAGTATGGCGGGGACTGTGCGTCAGCCCCAGCATTTT.

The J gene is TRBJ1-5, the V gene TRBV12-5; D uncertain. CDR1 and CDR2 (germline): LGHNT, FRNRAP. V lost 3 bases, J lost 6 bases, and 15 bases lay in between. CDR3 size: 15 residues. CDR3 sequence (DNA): TGTGCTAGTGGTTTATTAAGGGTGGGTGCTCAGCCCCAGCATTTT. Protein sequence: CASGLLRVGAQPQHF.